Listed here are 15 T cell receptor beta chains from one sample, sequenced in a study of blood T cell repertoires in COVID-19. Here immunoSEQ multiplex PCR was the method, and the copy in TCRdb shows in-frame clones only, minus some. The sample holds approximately 250,000 clones, approximately 80% seen once. Sequencing was done on a sample of peripheral blood. The receptors originated from a woman aged 45-65 years with acute or convalescent COVID-19.

This clone is a singleton in its sample. The chain combines TRBV5-1 with TRBJ1-1; D is perhaps TRBD1 (6 bases). The ends were cut back, 5 bases at V and 2 bases at J, with 16 bases in the middle. This CDR3 region has 15 residues. CDR1 and CDR2 (germline): SGHRS, YFSETQ. As DNA, the CDR3 is TGCGCCAGCAGTTTACTGACAGGAGAAAACACTGAAGCTTTCTTT. It codes for CASSLLTGENTEAFF.

J is TRBJ2-5 and V is TRBV24-1; 13 nucleotides agree with TRBD2. With 4 bases clipped from V and 3 bases from J, the junction kept 4 bases outside the gene matches. This CDR3 has 16 residues. Germline V gives CDR1 KGHDR, CDR2 SFDVKD. The CDR3 region has the DNA TGTGCCACCAGTGAGACTAGCGGGGGGCTCAAAGAGACCCAGTACTTC. As protein: CATSETSGGLKETQYF.

The genes are TRBV19 and TRBJ2-3; TRBD1 is a possible D gene (5 bases). The CDR3 has 12 amino acids. Trimming cost V 5 bases and J 7 bases, with 10 bases left between them. The germline CDR1 and CDR2 sequences are LNHDA and SQIVND (reference sequence). The CDR3 DNA reads as TGTGCCAGTAGTGGCAGGGAATATACGCAGTATTTT. Protein product: CASSGREYTQYF.

The chain is built from TRBV28 and TRBJ2-3; TRBD1 aligns across 10 bases. The length of the CDR3 is 15 residues. V shed 5 bases, J shed 6 bases, and the junction held 8 bases outside the gene matches. Germline CDR1 reads MDHEN; CDR2 reads SYDVKM. CDR3: CASSRPGTGDDTQYF. Here the CDR3 DNA reads TGTGCCAGCAGTCGGCCCGGGACAGGGGACGATACGCAGTATTTT.

The rearrangement uses TRBV7-9 and TRBJ2-1, with TRBD2 matching 14 bases. CDR3 length equals 15 residues. After removal of 6 bases from V and 6 bases from J, the junction contained 4 bases not matched to a gene. In germline, CDR1 is SEHNR, CDR2 FQNEAQ (reference sequence). CDR3 region: CASRPGLAGGNEQFF. In DNA form, the CDR3 reads TGTGCCAGCAGACCCGGACTAGCGGGAGGCAATGAGCAGTTCTTC. Full variable domain (missing parts from reference TRBV7-9 and TRBJ2-1): DTGVSQNPRHKITKRGQNVTFRCDPISEHNRLYWYRQTLGQGPEFLTYFQNEAQLEKSRLLSDRFSAERPKGSFSTLEIQRTEQGDSAMYLCASRPGLAGGNEQFFGPGTRLTVL.

This clone was counted a few times. V usage is TRBV2 and J usage is TRBJ1-1; a weak D match, TRBD1 (5 bases). CDR3 size: 14 residues. Germline CDR1 reads SNHLY; CDR2 reads FYNNEI. The ends were cut back, 2 bases at V and 6 bases at J, with 13 bases in the middle. The CDR3 DNA reads as TGTGCCAGCAGTGAACTAGGGGCTGAGGCTGAAGCTTTCTTT. Translating it yields CASSELGAEAEAFF.

The chain carries TRBV28 and TRBJ1-3; 7 bases are a match to TRBD1. There are 15 residues in the CDR3. Losses at the gene ends were 4 bases for V and 0 bases for J; bases not matched to a gene: 3. In germline, CDR1 is MDHEN, CDR2 SYDVKM. As DNA, the CDR3 is TGTGCCAGCAGTTACAGGGGTGCCTCTGGAAACACCATATATTTT. This gives the protein CASSYRGASGNTIYF.

This clone occurred once. This chain joins TRBV21-1 and TRBJ1-3; TRBD1, the table's D call, lacks a check against the DNA. TRBV21-1 is shown as a pseudogene. The CDR3 is 16 residues long. CDR3: CARRGYYRAAGNTIYF. The CDR3 coding sequence is TGTGCCAGACGAGGCTATTACAGGGCGGCTGGAAACACCATATATTTT.

This chain uses TRBV24-1 with TRBJ1-5; possible D gene TRBD1, 5 bases. The CDR3 loop spans 12 amino acids. Trimming took off 7 bases at V and 7 bases at J, with 10 bases between the two ends. Germline V gives CDR1 KGHDR, CDR2 SFDVKD. The CDR3 reads CATSRDGQPQHF. CDR3 sequence (DNA): TGTGCCACCAGCAGGGATGGCCAGCCCCAGCATTTT.

V gene TRBV28 combines with J gene TRBJ2-5; 11 bases match TRBD1. The length of the CDR3 is 15 residues. CDR1 MDHEN and CDR2 SYDVKM come from the germline V gene. V gave up 4 bases and J gave up 5 bases; unmatched junction bases: 6. In nucleotides, the CDR3 is TGTGCCAGCAGTTCCTGGACAGGGGGCGGTGAGACCCAGTACTTC. Its protein is CASSSWTGGGETQYF.

This chain uses TRBV7-9 with TRBJ2-7; 8 positions agree with TRBD1. The CDR3 has 16 amino acids. J lost 4 bases, V lost 3 bases, and 11 bases had no gene match. From germline, CDR1 is SEHNR and CDR2 FQNEAQ (reference sequence). CDR3 sequence reads: CASSFPQGAPTYEQYF. The CDR3 coding sequence is TGTGCCAGCAGCTTTCCCCAGGGGGCGCCCACTTACGAGCAGTACTTC. Full variable domain (outside the CDR3, taken from reference TRBV7-9 and TRBJ2-7): DTGVSQNPRHKITKRGQNVTFRCDPISEHNRLYWYRQTLGQGPEFLTYFQNEAQLEKSRLLSDRFSAERPKGSFSTLEIQRTEQGDSAMYLCASSFPQGAPTYEQYFGPGTRLTVT.

The V and J genes are TRBV7-2 and TRBJ2-7; 8 bases agree with TRBD2. The germline V gene encodes CDR1 SGHTA and CDR2 FQGNSA. After removal of 3 bases from V and 2 bases from J, the junction contained 3 bases not matched to a gene. This CDR3 contains 14 residues. The DNA for the CDR3 is TGTGCCAGCAGCTTTAGCGGGGACACCTACGAGCAGTACTTC. Translation: CASSFSGDTYEQYF.

DNA of the CDR3: TGTGCCAGCAGCGTAGTGACAGCGACGTCCTACAATGAGCAGTTCTTC. Encoded protein: CASSVVTATSYNEQFF. The rearrangement uses TRBV9 and TRBJ2-1; possibly TRBD1 for D (5 bases). Between the trimmed V and J ends, which lost 0 bases and 1 base, there was a span of 11 bases. CDR3 length: 16 residues. Germline V lookup: CDR1 SGDLS, CDR2 YYNGEE.

The rearrangement joins TRBV24-1 to TRBJ1-1; a possible D gene is TRBD1 (5 bases). The germline CDR1 and CDR2 sequences are KGHDR and SFDVKD. This CDR3 has 11 residues. The V gene lost 7 bases and the J gene lost 3 bases, with 5 bases spanning the gap. In nucleotides, the CDR3 is TGTGCCACCAGACAGGACACTGAAGCTTTCTTT. As protein: CATRQDTEAFF.

The V and J genes are TRBV5-1 and TRBJ1-1; unclear D gene. The length of the CDR3 is 13 residues. V lost 4 bases to trimming and J lost 3 bases, with 10 bases between them. CDR1 and CDR2 from the germline V gene are SGHRS and YFSETQ. The CDR3: CASSHRSDTEAFF. The CDR3 DNA follows: TGCGCCAGCAGCCACCGCTCAGACACTGAAGCTTTCTTT.